The TCR beta chain described here comes from a study of neurological immune-mediated disorders. The making of cDNA relied on 5'RACE with 10-nucleotide random UMIs. TCRdb re-called the 5' RACE reads with MiXCR, one entry per CDR3 protein. The table has roughly 50,000 distinct CDR3 sequences, about 12% seen once. CDR1 is SGHRS and CDR2 is YFSETQ in the germline V gene. V lost 6 bases and J lost 4, with 14 bases in between. The CDR3 is 14 amino acids. Points from the study as a whole: Across subjects, expanded clones had no CDR3 amino acid sequences in common, pointing to private repertoires in all groups. Falling below healthy controls, multiple sclerosis showed the least TCR clonal expansion, while HTLV-1-associated myelopathy showed the most.

This clonotype occurred a few times. Antigen unknown. Unsorted libraries were generated from 2 million PBMCs held at -80 degrees C. V and J are TRBV5-1 and TRBJ2-1, with D unresolved. Material: PBMCs. The receptor's source is a woman aged 55-69 years with HTLV-1-associated myelopathy (HAM/TSP). Written as DNA, the CDR3 is TGCGCCAGCACCTCAGAAGGGTCGTACAATGAGCAGTTCTTC. Protein sequence: CASTSEGSYNEQFF.